The 19 T cell receptor beta chains presented below share a single source sample, sequenced in a study of blood T cell repertoires in COVID-19. Measured with immunoSEQ multiplex PCR; TCRdb has only the in-frame clones, and not every one. The sample includes about 210,000 clones, around 86% seen only once; the top ten take 7.2%. Sequenced material: PBMCs or T cells enriched from blood (not recorded which). These receptor sequences come from a man younger than 40 in a cohort exposed to, infected with or recovered from COVID-19 (not recorded which).

V is TRBV28 and J is TRBJ1-6; D perhaps matches TRBD1 (6 bases). Germline-derived CDR1 and CDR2 are MDHEN and SYDVKM. The CDR3 length is 14 residues. Trimming left V 6 bases short and J 6 bases short, with 12 bases between. The CDR3 region is CASRDSGPNSPLHF. The CDR3 region has the DNA TGTGCCAGCAGGGACAGCGGTCCTAATTCACCCCTCCACTTT.

J is TRBJ1-1 and V is TRBV5-1; D might be TRBD1 (5 bases). Germline V CDR1 and CDR2: SGHRS, YFSETQ. This CDR3 is built from 13 residues. V lost 4 bases and J lost 6, with 13 bases in between. The CDR3 spells CASSPNTGAEAFF. The CDR3 region has the DNA TGCGCCAGCAGCCCTAACACAGGCGCTGAAGCTTTCTTT.

This rearrangement joins TRBV6-5 to TRBJ1-6; possibly TRBD1 for D (6 bases). The CDR3 runs to 15 residues. Trimming removed 6 bases from V and 8 bases from J, with 17 bases in between. Germline values: CDR1 MNHEY, CDR2 SVGAGI. The CDR3 spells CASRPTGLQDSPLHF. DNA for the CDR3: TGTGCCAGCAGGCCTACAGGGCTTCAAGATTCACCCCTCCACTTT.

Details on this clone: The identical CDR3 is also encoded by other nucleotide sequences in the sample. The chain uses TRBV7-9 and TRBJ1-2; 8 bases align to TRBD1. The CDR3 runs 13 residues. CDR1 and CDR2 (germline): SEHNR, FQNEAQ (reference sequence). V dropped 3 bases and J dropped 6; count of bases not matched to a gene: 3. The CDR3 DNA reads TGTGCCAGCAGCTTCACGGACAGGGATGGCTACACCTTC. It encodes CASSFTDRDGYTF.

The table lists this clone with a count of one. The gene calls are TRBV19 and TRBJ1-2, with TRBD1 as a possible D gene (6 bases). Germline CDR1 LNHDA, CDR2 SQIVND (reference sequence). There are 13 residues in the CDR3. Trimming removed 7 bases at V and 2 bases at J, with 11 bases between. The CDR3 region has the DNA TGTGCCAGTACCCAGGGGAGAAACTATGGCTACACCTTC. It yields the protein CASTQGRNYGYTF.

DNA for the CDR3: TGTGCCAGCAGTGACAGCGGGGGCTACAATGAGCAGTTCTTC. Protein sequence: CASSDSGGYNEQFF. The V call is TRBV6-4, the J call TRBJ2-1; 8 bases are a match to TRBD2. The germline CDR1 and CDR2 sequences are MRHNA and SNTAGT. The CDR3 length is 14 residues. V shed 2 bases, J shed 3 bases, and the junction held 0 bases outside the gene matches.

This clone appeared a few times. The chain recombines TRBV24-1 with TRBJ2-1; 10 bases are a match to TRBD2. CDR1 and CDR2 from the germline V gene are KGHDR and SFDVKD. Trimming removed 4 bases from V and 6 bases from J; junction bases left unmatched: 20. The CDR3 loop spans 20 amino acids. CDR3 coding DNA: TGTGCCACCAGTGACCCAGGTCTGTGGGGGTCTAGCGGGAGTTTCAATGAGCAGTTCTTC. Residues: CATSDPGLWGSSGSFNEQFF.

J is TRBJ1-1 and V is TRBV5-1; 7 bases are a match to TRBD1. The V gene end was trimmed by 4 bases and the J gene end by 8 bases; junction bases not matched to a gene: 8. This CDR3 contains 13 residues. Germline-derived CDR1 and CDR2 are SGHRS and YFSETQ. The chain's CDR3 is CASSVFPGQEAFF. The CDR3, as DNA: TGCGCCAGCAGCGTTTTTCCGGGACAGGAAGCTTTCTTT.

The rearrangement joins TRBV6-6 to TRBJ1-6, with 7 bases lining up with TRBD1. V shed 5 bases and J 2 bases; nucleotides not matched to a gene: 9. Germline V gene data show CDR1 as MNHNY and CDR2 as SVGAGI (reference sequence). The CDR3 covers 17 residues. The CDR3 nucleotides read TGTGCCAGCAGTCCCCAGACAGGGCAGCCCTATAATTCACCCCTCCACTTT. Translating gives CASSPQTGQPYNSPLHF.

The gene calls are TRBV5-1 and TRBJ1-1, with 7 positions matching TRBD1. This CDR3 has 12 amino acids. The trim removed 4 bases at V and 8 bases at J, leaving 5 bases unmatched. Germline-derived CDR1 and CDR2 are SGHRS and YFSETQ. The CDR3 DNA follows: TGCGCCAGCAGCCCGGGACAGACCGAAGCTTTCTTT. Protein sequence: CASSPGQTEAFF.

The chain combines TRBV10-3 with TRBJ2-1; maybe TRBD2 (6 bases). Between the trimmed V and J ends, which lost 4 bases and 7 bases, there was a span of 17 bases. The CDR3 spans 15 residues. Germline CDR1 reads ENHRY; CDR2 reads SYGVKD. In DNA form, the CDR3 reads TGTGCCATCAGTGTCTCGGGAGCAATGCAAAATGAGCAGTTCTTC. This sequence encodes CAISVSGAMQNEQFF.

The chain combines TRBV7-9 with TRBJ2-7, with 11 bases identical to TRBD1. With 5 bases clipped from V and 0 bases from J, the junction kept 3 bases outside the gene matches. Per germline, CDR1 SEHNR and CDR2 FQNEAQ (reference sequence). The CDR3 has 15 amino acids. The CDR3: CASSTGQGASYEQYF. CDR3 nucleotide sequence: TGTGCCAGCAGCACAGGACAGGGGGCCTCCTACGAGCAGTACTTC. Complete variable domain (other parts from reference TRBV7-9 and TRBJ2-7): DTGVSQNPRHKITKRGQNVTFRCDPISEHNRLYWYRQTLGQGPEFLTYFQNEAQLEKSRLLSDRFSAERPKGSFSTLEIQRTEQGDSAMYLCASSTGQGASYEQYFGPGTRLTVT.

A word on this clone: The sample holds other DNA sequences that translate to the same CDR3. This chain joins TRBV19 and TRBJ2-5; TRBD2 is a possible D gene (6 bases). The CDR3 runs 13 residues. Trimming took 5 bases from V and 1 from J, leaving 8 bases between them. Germline V gene lookup returns CDR1 LNHDA and CDR2 SQIVND (reference sequence). CDR3 residues: CASSRGFQETQYF. Here the CDR3 DNA reads TGTGCCAGTAGTCGGGGGTTCCAAGAGACCCAGTACTTC.

The chain employs TRBV3-1 (or the pseudogene TRBV3-2) and TRBJ2-2; tentatively, D is TRBD1 (5 bases). The CDR3 totals 15 residues. V was trimmed by 9 bases and J by 6 bases, leaving 20 bases between them. The germline V gene encodes CDR1 LGHDT and CDR2 YNNKEL (reference sequence). The CDR3 bases are TGTGCCAGTCAATTTATTGGGGCGCGTCCCGGGGAGCTGTTTTTT. This encodes CASQFIGARPGELFF.

The CDR3 is CASINLDRGVPNYGYTF. The DNA of the CDR3 is TGTGCCAGCATCAACCTGGACCGGGGGGTCCCAAACTATGGCTACACCTTC. The V call is TRBV28, the J call TRBJ1-2; weak D call: TRBD1 (5 bases). V was clipped by 7 bases and J by 2 bases, with 23 bases between them. Germline CDR1 MDHEN, CDR2 SYDVKM. CDR3 length: 17 amino acids.

The chain has TRBV28 and TRBJ2-3, with TRBD2 identical over 14 bases. The CDR3 contains 17 residues. Germline V CDR1 and CDR2: MDHEN, SYDVKM. J was trimmed by 5 bases and V by 4 bases; bases with no gene match: 8. CDR3 residues: CASSSGLAGGGVDTQYF. Here the CDR3 DNA reads TGTGCCAGCAGTTCCGGACTAGCGGGAGGCGGAGTAGATACGCAGTATTTT.

This clone was found once. The gene calls are TRBV9 and TRBJ2-7; 9 bases align to TRBD2. CDR1 SGDLS and CDR2 YYNGEE come from the germline V gene. The CDR3 is 15 residues long. V gave up 0 bases and J gave up 4 bases; unmatched junction bases: 5. DNA of the CDR3: TGTGCCAGCAGCGTAGAAGGTAGCGGGAGATACGAGCAGTACTTC. It codes for CASSVEGSGRYEQYF.

The chain carries TRBV9 and TRBJ2-2, with 8 positions matching TRBD2. Germline V gene sequence: CDR1 SGDLS, CDR2 YYNGEE. The CDR3 has 15 amino acids. J lost 0 bases, V lost 3 bases, and 1 base had no gene match. The chain's CDR3 is CASSATSANTGELFF. The CDR3 bases are TGTGCCAGCAGCGCGACTAGCGCGAACACCGGGGAGCTGTTTTTT.

The chain couples TRBV7-9 to TRBJ2-3; tentatively, D is TRBD1 (5 bases). The CDR3 spans 14 residues. Germline V lookup: CDR1 SEHNR, CDR2 FQNEAQ (reference sequence). V was cut by 0 bases and J by 4 bases, with 8 bases left in between. CDR3 in DNA: TGTGCCAGCAGCTTAGCACAGGCCTCAGATACGCAGTATTTT. It codes for CASSLAQASDTQYF.